This is a list of T cell receptor beta chains from one sample in a study of blood T cell repertoires in COVID-19. Sequencing was performed with immunoSEQ multiplex PCR; in TCRdb, only in-frame clones are kept and a portion is missing. The sample holds approximately 90,000 clones, approximately 83% seen once. Sequenced sample: peripheral blood. The receptors derive from a man aged 55 to 70 with acute or convalescent COVID-19. The CDR3 runs from the conserved cysteine through the conserved F or W. Each record gives: J gene, CDR3 length, V gene, CDR3 protein.

TRBJ2-2,14,TRBV5-1,CASSFRGNTGELFF
TRBJ1-3,13,TRBV3-1/TRBV3-2,CASSQVLGNTIYF
TRBJ2-5,13,TRBV6-5,CASSGRLREQGYF
TRBJ2-2,13,TRBV5-1,CASSIDPGGELFF
TRBJ1-6,13,TRBV30,CAWNRGADSPLHF
TRBJ2-5,15,TRBV5-1,CASSLGPGNQETQYF
TRBJ1-1,14,TRBV11-2,CASSSTETNTEAFF
TRBJ1-1,14,TRBV18,CASSPPRGGTEAFF
TRBJ2-1,17,TRBV19,CASSIGLTSGRNNEQFF
TRBJ1-1,14,TRBV7-8,CASSRGRGGTEAFF
TRBJ1-4,16,TRBV5-1,CASSWGGTGKGEKLFF
TRBJ1-3,14,TRBV19,CASNPGVLGNTIYF
TRBJ2-7,17,TRBV9,CASSPGRGGGGNYEQYF
TRBJ1-6,15,TRBV6-6,CASSYSEGSGSPLHF
TRBJ1-1,15,TRBV30,CAWSVSGRGTTEAFF
TRBJ2-5,13,TRBV2,CASLGQPQETQYF
TRBJ2-3,17,TRBV4-2,CASSQRGRAANTDTQYF
TRBJ1-1,13,TRBV12-3/TRBV12-4,CASSPTMNTEAFF
TRBJ2-5,13,TRBV3-1/TRBV3-2,CASSQSRVETQYF
TRBJ1-1,15,TRBV19,CASSMDREMNTEAFF
TRBJ1-4,17,TRBV5-5,CASSLRDRGLTNEKLFF
TRBJ2-1,17,TRBV21-1,CASSQQKPGLNGNEQFF
TRBJ2-7,17,TRBV15,CATSRDLLLAGSYEQYF
TRBJ2-7,14,TRBV7-9,CASSRGLAGGEQYF
TRBJ2-7,14,TRBV27,CASSFLAGAHEQYF
TRBJ1-2,13,TRBV6-5,CASSQQGALGYTF
TRBJ2-7,12,TRBV3-1/TRBV3-2,CASSQTSHEQYF
TRBJ1-2,13,TRBV27,CASRSQGALGYTF
TRBJ2-1,16,TRBV30,CAYILLAGEDYNEQFF
TRBJ2-1,15,TRBV5-1,CASSLNTGGNDEQFF
TRBJ2-3,15,TRBV5-1,CASSLARLGRDTQYF
TRBJ1-2,16,TRBV5-4,CASSLESGAGGYGYTF
TRBJ1-5,13,TRBV12-3/TRBV12-4,CASSLRGNQPQHF
TRBJ2-5,15,TRBV5-1,CASSRGTSGQETQYF
TRBJ2-1,13,TRBV7-9,CASSLEVGVEQFF